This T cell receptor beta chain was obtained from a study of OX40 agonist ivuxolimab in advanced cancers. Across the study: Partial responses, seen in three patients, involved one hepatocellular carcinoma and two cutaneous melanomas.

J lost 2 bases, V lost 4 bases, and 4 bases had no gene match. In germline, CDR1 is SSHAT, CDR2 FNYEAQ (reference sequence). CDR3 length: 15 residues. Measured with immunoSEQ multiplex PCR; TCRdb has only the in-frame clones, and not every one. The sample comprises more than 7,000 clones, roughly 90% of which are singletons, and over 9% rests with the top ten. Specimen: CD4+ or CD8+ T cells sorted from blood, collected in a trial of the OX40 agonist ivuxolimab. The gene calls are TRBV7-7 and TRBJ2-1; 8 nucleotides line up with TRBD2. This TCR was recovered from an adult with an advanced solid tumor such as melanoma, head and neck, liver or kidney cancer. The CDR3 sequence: CASSSGTSAYNEQFF. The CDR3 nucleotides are TGTGCCAGCAGCTCCGGGACTAGTGCCTACAATGAGCAGTTCTTC.